This T cell receptor beta chain was identified in a study of OX40 agonist ivuxolimab in advanced cancers. For the study at large: Ivuxolimab doses were 0.01, 0.1, 0.3, 1.5, 3 or 10 mg/kg every 2 weeks. Overall study findings and caveats: Low clonal expansion, among the lowest seen, marked partial responders at 0.1-3.0 mg/kg. In CD8+ T cells, expanded clones were on average more numerous than in CD4+.

Using immunoSEQ multiplex PCR, the repertoire was profiled, and TCRdb retains in-frame clones only, with some absent. The sample lists tens of thousands of clones, roughly 91% occurring once. This clone has only a few counts. The antigen is undetermined. The clonotype comes from an adult with an advanced solid tumor such as melanoma, head and neck, liver or kidney cancer. The sequencing here drew on CD4+ or CD8+ T cells sorted from blood, taken in a trial of the OX40 agonist ivuxolimab.

CDR3 in DNA: TGTGCCAGCAGCTTAAAACAGGCTTCGAACACCGGGGAGCTGTTTTTT. This translates into CASSLKQASNTGELFF. The chain links TRBV7-2 to TRBJ2-2, with D possibly matching TRBD1 (5 bases). Per germline, CDR1 SGHTA and CDR2 FQGNSA. V lost 2 bases to trimming and J lost 0 bases, with 10 bases between them. This CDR3 contains 16 residues. Based on the CDR3 plus reference TRBV7-2 and TRBJ2-2, the full variable domain is GAGVSQSPSNKVTEKGKDVELRCDPISGHTALYWYRQSLGQGLEFLIYFQGNSAPDKSGLPSDRFSAERTGGSVSTLTIQRTQQEDSAVYLCASSLKQASNTGELFFGEGSRLTVL.